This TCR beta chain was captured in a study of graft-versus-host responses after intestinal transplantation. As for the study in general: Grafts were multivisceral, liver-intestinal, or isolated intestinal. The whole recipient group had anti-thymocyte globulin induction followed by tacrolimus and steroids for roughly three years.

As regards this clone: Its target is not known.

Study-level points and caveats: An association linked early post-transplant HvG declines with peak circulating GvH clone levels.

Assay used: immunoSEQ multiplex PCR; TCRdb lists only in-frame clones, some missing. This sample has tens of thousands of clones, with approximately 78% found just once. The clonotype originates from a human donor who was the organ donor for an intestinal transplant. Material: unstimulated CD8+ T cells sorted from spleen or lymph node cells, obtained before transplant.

DNA for the CDR3: TGTGCCAGCAGCCAGACAGGGGGAGATTCACCCCTCCACTTT. Protein product: CASSQTGGDSPLHF. This sequence joins TRBV14 and TRBJ1-6; 9 bases align to TRBD1. The CDR3 has 14 amino acids. J gave up 8 bases and V 3 bases, and 2 bases lay outside the gene matches. Germline loops: CDR1 SGHDN, CDR2 FVKESK.